This T cell receptor (beta chain) was sequenced during a study of blood T cell repertoires in COVID-19. As for the study in general: Both acute and convalescent COVID-19 samples were obtained from the United States, Italy and Spain. T cells, B-cell-depleted T cells, or PBMCs provided the cDNA or gDNA that served as material.

Per the study methods: Amplification with reference gene primers provided the estimates of nucleated cell counts. Repertoires were generated with immunoSEQ multiplex PCR, while TCRdb's copy carries only in-frame clones and drops some. V, J and clone size are those of that table, while D and trimming were read from the DNA. Among 150,000 to 180,000 clones listed, around 85% were seen once. Sequencing was done on a sample of peripheral blood. This sequence was found in a woman aged 60-75 years with acute or convalescent COVID-19.

The CDR3 protein is CASSYGEQKLFF. For the CDR3, the DNA is TGTGCCAGCAGTTACGGGGAGCAAAAACTGTTTTTT. The chain links TRBV6-5 to TRBJ1-4; D gene uncertain. The CDR3 spans 12 residues. The germline V gene encodes CDR1 MNHEY and CDR2 SVGAGI. Trimming cost V 2 bases and J 9 bases, with 7 bases left between them.